Following are 10 T cell receptor beta chains from one sample sequenced in a study of regulatory T cells in long-lasting Graves disease. In building TCR beta libraries, iRepertoire HTBI primers were used together with Arm-PCR of CDR3 regions. TCRdb reanalysed the multiplex PCR reads using MiXCR and keeps one entry per CDR3 protein. This sample has hundreds of thousands of distinct CDR3 sequences; under 25% occur once, and the top ten carry around 21%. The sample's time point: persistent/refractory GD, antithyroid drugs over 5 years with positive TRAb. The TCR library was prepared using RNA isolated from PBMCs. This specimen consisted of peripheral blood mononuclear cells (PBMCs), obtained when the disease was refractory, from a patient treated with antithyroid drugs. All receptors derive from a female donor with Graves disease.

Ten or more counts support this clonotype. The rearrangement uses TRBV20-1 and TRBJ1-1; D is ambiguous. The CDR3 covers 14 residues. The germline gives CDR1 DFQATT, CDR2 SNEGSKA (reference sequence). V gave up 1 base and J gave up 3 bases, with 12 bases separating them. The DNA of the CDR3 is TGCAGTGCTAGAGGAGGGTACGTTTACACTGAAGCTTTCTTT. It translates to CSARGGYVYTEAFF.

This clonotype was counted ten times or more. The chain is built from TRBV30 and TRBJ1-4, with 9 positions matching TRBD1. The germline V gene encodes CDR1 GTSNPN and CDR2 SVGIG (reference sequence). This CDR3 region has 12 residues. V lost 5 bases and J lost 8; bases outside the gene matches: 3. The CDR3 is CAWADRGEKLFF. Written as DNA, the CDR3 is TGTGCCTGGGCGGACAGGGGCGAAAAACTGTTTTTT.

This clonotype has a handful of counts. The chain is built from TRBV11-1 and TRBJ2-2, with unresolved D. This CDR3 is built from 16 residues. Germline V gives CDR1 SGHAT, CDR2 FQDESV (reference sequence). Trimming shortened V by 2 bases and J by 6 bases, and 16 bases separated the two germline ends. DNA of the CDR3: TGTGCCAGCAGCTTATCGGACGGCGAACTGGCCGGGGAGCTGTTTTTT. Protein: CASSLSDGELAGELFF.

This clonotype was seen a few times. V gene TRBV3-1 combines with J gene TRBJ2-7, with TRBD2 matching over 10 bases. Germline CDR1 is LGHDT and CDR2 is YNNKEL (reference sequence). J gave up 6 bases and V 6 bases, and 8 bases lay outside the gene matches. The CDR3 has 14 residues. The CDR3: CASSTSGIPREQYF. Here the CDR3 DNA reads TGTGCCAGCAGTACTAGCGGGATTCCGCGCGAGCAGTACTTC.

This clonotype was detected many times. CDR3 DNA: TGTGCCAGCAGTGAAGTACCTGACACCGGGGAGCTGTTTTTT. As protein: CASSEVPDTGELFF. The chain combines TRBV2 with TRBJ2-2, with D uncertain. V shed 1 base and J shed 3 bases, with 6 bases lying between them. This CDR3 has 14 residues. In germline, CDR1 is SNHLY, CDR2 FYNNEI.

The V gene is TRBV19, the J gene TRBJ1-5; D may be TRBD1 (6 bases). This CDR3 comprises 15 residues. Trimming cost V 6 bases and J 0 bases, with 12 bases left between them. Germline lookup yields CDR1 LNHDA and CDR2 SQIVND (reference sequence). CDR3 in amino acids: CASRHGQSSNQPQHF. CDR3 bases: TGTGCCAGTAGGCATGGACAGAGTAGCAATCAGCCCCAGCATTTT.

This clonotype occurred many times. The J gene is TRBJ2-5, the V gene TRBV2, with 8 bases matching TRBD2. CDR1 is SNHLY and CDR2 is FYNNEI in the germline V gene. The CDR3 runs to 13 residues. V was pared by 7 bases and J by 3 bases, with 4 bases of the junction left unmatched. The CDR3 DNA reads as TGTGCCAGCATCACGGGAGGGGAAGAGACCCAGTACTTC. It translates to CASITGGEETQYF.

V is TRBV19 and J is TRBJ1-4; D perhaps matches TRBD1 (5 bases). Germline V CDR1 and CDR2: LNHDA, SQIVND (reference sequence). Deletions cut 7 bases from V and 5 bases from J, with 17 bases between. The CDR3 has 15 amino acids. The CDR3 DNA follows: TGTGCCAGTACCACCACCGAGACAGCGAATGAAAAACTGTTTTTT. Its translation: CASTTTETANEKLFF.

There are a few counts of this clonotype. V is TRBV7-3 and J is TRBJ2-3, with TRBD2 matching 8 bases. The CDR3 consists of 16 residues. The germline V gene has CDR1 SGHTA and CDR2 FQGTGA. The V segment lost 2 bases and the J segment 0 bases; nucleotides outside the gene matches: 4. CDR3: CASSLGVAGSTDTQYF. In DNA, the CDR3 is TGTGCCAGCAGCTTAGGGGTAGCGGGAAGCACAGATACGCAGTATTTT.

As DNA, the CDR3 is TGTGCCAGTAGTGGGCCAGCGGGACAGATGAACACTGAAGCTTTCTTT. As protein: CASSGPAGQMNTEAFF. The V call is TRBV19, the J call TRBJ1-1, with 7 bases that match TRBD1. CDR3 size: 16 residues. In germline, CDR1 is LNHDA, CDR2 SQIVND (reference sequence). The trim removed 5 bases at V and 0 bases at J, leaving 9 bases unmatched. The full variable domain, rest sourced from reference TRBV19 and TRBJ1-1, is DGGITQSPKYLFRKEGQNVTLSCEQNLNHDAMYWYRQDPGQGLRLIYYSQIVNDFQKGDIAEGYSVSREKKESFPLTVTSAQKNPTAFYLCASSGPAGQMNTEAFFGQGTRLTVV.